The following is a T cell receptor (beta chain) sequence with its context. This table comes from immunoSEQ multiplex PCR, and its TCRdb copy is limited to in-frame clones, with some not included. The table has around 200,000 clones, approximately 86% seen once; the top ten hold about 2.7%. The data were obtained in a study of cytomegalovirus exposure and HLA in healthy donors. This clonotype originated in a woman in her late teens or twenties in good health and CMV-seronegative. Sequencing used PBMCs.

The CDR3 DNA is TGTGCCAGCAGTTTAAGCATTGCCAAAAACATTCAGTACTTC. This codes for CASSLSIAKNIQYF. The chain couples TRBV28 to TRBJ2-4; the D is unclear. The CDR3 runs 14 residues. Trimming stripped 2 bases from V and 1 base from J, with 6 bases between. Germline CDR1 and CDR2: MDHEN and SYDVKM. Based on the CDR3 plus reference TRBV28 and TRBJ2-4, the full variable domain is DVKVTQSSRYLVKRTGEKVFLECVQDMDHENMFWYRQDPGLGLRLIYFSYDVKMKEKGDIPEGYSVSREKKERFSLILESASTNQTSMYLCASSLSIAKNIQYFGAGTRLSVL.